The T cell receptor (beta chain) described here comes from a study of blood T cell repertoires in COVID-19. The CDR3 loop spans 17 amino acids. Looked up from germline, CDR1 is LGHDT and CDR2 is YNNKEL (reference sequence). The V and J ends lost 4 bases and 5 bases respectively, with 21 bases between them. Here immunoSEQ multiplex PCR was the method, and the copy in TCRdb shows in-frame clones only, minus some. The sample has fewer than 150,000 clones, approximately 90% seen once. Sample: peripheral blood. V and J are TRBV3-1 (or the pseudogene TRBV3-2) and TRBJ1-5, with a weak D call TRBD1 (6 bases). This clonotype was sampled from a woman aged 45 to 65 with acute or convalescent COVID-19. The CDR3 bases are TGTGCCAGCAGCCCCCTCCCCGGGACAAAACCCCATCAGCCCCAGCATTTT. It encodes CASSPLPGTKPHQPQHF.